These T cell receptor beta chains were read from a single sample in a study of blood T cell repertoires in COVID-19. The table came from immunoSEQ multiplex PCR; TCRdb's copy has only in-frame clones and leaves some out. The table includes 160,000 or so clones, roughly 80% detected once. Sequencing was performed on PBMCs or T cells enriched from blood (not recorded which). The receptors originated from a woman aged 40 to 50 with acute COVID-19. The CDR3 runs from the conserved cysteine through the conserved F or W. The D gene is left open where the match is weak. Clone size is shown for a subset of rows, as once, few, many or a class of expanded clone.

TRBJ1-6 | - | - | TRBV19 | CASTDSMNSPLHF | TGTGCCAGTACCGACAGTATGAATTCACCCCTCCACTTT
TRBJ2-3 | once | TRBD2 | TRBV11-3 | CASSLGLAGSTDTQYF | TGTGCCAGCAGCTTGGGCCTAGCGGGTAGCACAGATACGCAGTATTTT
TRBJ1-6 | - | - | TRBV6-5 | CASSSISYNSPLHF | TGTGCCAGCAGTTCCATCTCCTATAATTCACCCCTCCACTTT
TRBJ2-2 | - | - | TRBV6-4 | CASSRGAGELFF | TGTGCCAGCAGTAGGGGTGCCGGGGAGCTGTTTTTT
TRBJ1-1 | - | - | TRBV7-9 | CASEGWANTEAFF | TGTGCCAGCGAGGGATGGGCGAACACTGAAGCTTTCTTT
TRBJ2-2 | - | TRBD2 | TRBV5-1 | CASSLLPPSGGNTGELFF | TGCGCCAGCAGCTTATTGCCCCCTAGCGGGGGGAACACCGGGGAGCTGTTTTTT
TRBJ1-6 | - | TRBD1 | TRBV24-1 | CATFRTGGRDSPLHF | TGTGCCACCTTTCGGACAGGGGGAAGAGATTCACCCCTCCACTTT
TRBJ2-4 | few | - | TRBV3-1/TRBV3-2 | CASSQDPRAPGASAKNIQYF | TGTGCCAGCAGCCAAGATCCCCGGGCCCCAGGGGCATCGGCCAAAAACATTCAGTACTTC
TRBJ1-2 | - | - | TRBV5-1 | CASSRGQNNYGYTF | TGCGCCAGCAGCCGAGGACAGAATAACTATGGCTACACCTTC
TRBJ1-1 | - | - | TRBV7-6 | CASSLRQGTTTEAFF | TGTGCCAGCAGCTTAAGGCAGGGGACAACCACTGAAGCTTTCTTT
TRBJ2-7 | - | TRBD2 | TRBV5-1 | CASSLIAGGSYEQYF | TGCGCCAGCAGCCTCATAGCGGGAGGCTCTTACGAGCAGTACTTC
TRBJ2-1 | - | TRBD2 | TRBV11-3 | CASSLLAGDYNEQFF | TGTGCCAGCAGCCTACTAGCGGGAGACTACAATGAGCAGTTCTTC
TRBJ1-1 | few | - | TRBV19 | CASSTSKTGPTEAFF | TGTGCCAGTAGTACCTCAAAAACAGGGCCCACTGAAGCTTTCTTT
TRBJ2-1 | - | TRBD2 | TRBV6-5 | CASRDRGGLGQFF | TGTGCCAGCAGGGACCGGGGGGGGTTAGGGCAGTTCTTC
TRBJ1-1 | - | - | TRBV29-1 | CSVEEYLRQGAFF | TGCAGCGTTGAAGAATATTTGCGGCAGGGAGCTTTCTTT
TRBJ1-6 | - | - | TRBV9 | CASSPERGANNSPLHF | TGTGCCAGCAGTCCCGAGCGGGGGGCGAACAATTCACCCCTCCACTTT
TRBJ1-2 | - | TRBD1 | TRBV2 | CASSATGILPSYGYTF | TGTGCCAGCAGTGCGACAGGGATTTTACCTTCTTATGGCTACACCTTC
TRBJ1-3 | few | - | TRBV3-1/TRBV3-2 | CASSGAGSGNTIYF | TGTGCCAGCAGCGGGGCAGGGTCAGGAAACACCATATATTTT
TRBJ2-2 | - | - | TRBV27 | CASSTGQARTGELFF | TGTGCCAGCAGTACGGGACAAGCGCGCACCGGGGAGCTGTTTTTT
TRBJ2-1 | many | TRBD1 | TRBV7-6 | CASSPIDRDGQFF | TGTGCCAGCAGCCCAATCGACAGGGATGGGCAGTTCTTC
TRBJ1-1 | - | - | TRBV5-1 | CASSGDGGTEAFF | TGCGCCAGCAGCGGGGACGGGGGCACTGAAGCTTTCTTT
TRBJ2-1 | - | TRBD2 | TRBV13 | CASRREGNYNEQFF | TGTGCCAGCAGACGGGAGGGGAACTACAATGAGCAGTTCTTC
TRBJ2-1 | few | TRBD2 | TRBV15 | CATSRELATYNEQFF | TGTGCCACCAGCAGAGAACTAGCGACCTACAATGAGCAGTTCTTC
TRBJ1-2 | - | - | TRBV5-1 | CASSSTDSLGGYTF | TGCGCCAGCAGCTCGACAGACTCGCTCGGGGGCTACACCTTC
TRBJ1-2 | - | TRBD1 | TRBV6-5 | CASSVQGTDGYTF | TGTGCCAGCAGCGTACAGGGGACGGATGGCTACACCTTC
TRBJ1-2 | few | - | TRBV15 | CATSRGVNYGYTF | TGTGCCACCAGTCGGGGGGTCAACTATGGCTACACCTTC
TRBJ2-7 | few | - | TRBV4-2 | CASSKPSYEQYF | TGTGCCAGCAGCAAGCCCTCCTACGAGCAGTACTTC
TRBJ2-1 | - | TRBD2 | TRBV12-5 | CASGLVSGSYSYNEQFF | TGTGCTAGTGGTTTGGTCAGCGGGAGCTACTCCTACAATGAGCAGTTCTTC
TRBJ1-4 | - | TRBD1 | TRBV6-5 | CAIGQGGRGEKLFF | TGTGCCATTGGACAGGGCGGTCGAGGCGAAAAACTGTTTTTT
TRBJ1-1 | - | - | TRBV29-1 | CSVEDTDTEAFF | TGCAGCGTTGAAGATACGGACACTGAAGCTTTCTTT
TRBJ1-1 | - | TRBD1 | TRBV18 | CASSTGEGNTEAFF | TGTGCCAGCTCGACAGGGGAGGGGAACACTGAAGCTTTCTTT
TRBJ2-5 | once | - | TRBV5-1 | CASTDTYQETQYF | TGCGCCAGCACGGACACGTACCAAGAGACCCAGTACTTC
TRBJ2-1 | few | TRBD1 | TRBV11-3 | CASGLRDRGLYEQFF | TGTGCCAGCGGACTCCGGGACAGGGGGCTCTATGAGCAGTTCTTC